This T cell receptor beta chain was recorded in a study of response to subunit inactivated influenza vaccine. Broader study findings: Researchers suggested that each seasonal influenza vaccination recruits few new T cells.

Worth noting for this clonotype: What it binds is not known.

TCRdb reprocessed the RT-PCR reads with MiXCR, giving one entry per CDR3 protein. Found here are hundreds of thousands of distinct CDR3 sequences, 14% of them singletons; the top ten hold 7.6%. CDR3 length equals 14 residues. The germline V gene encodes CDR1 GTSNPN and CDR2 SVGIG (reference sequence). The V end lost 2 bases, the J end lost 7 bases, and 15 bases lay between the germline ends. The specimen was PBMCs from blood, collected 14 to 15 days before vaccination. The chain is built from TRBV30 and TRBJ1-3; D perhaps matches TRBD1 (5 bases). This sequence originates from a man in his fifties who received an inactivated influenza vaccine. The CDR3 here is CAWSRGSGVNTIYF. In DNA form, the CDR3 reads TGTGCCTGGAGTAGGGGCTCCGGTGTCAACACCATATATTTT.